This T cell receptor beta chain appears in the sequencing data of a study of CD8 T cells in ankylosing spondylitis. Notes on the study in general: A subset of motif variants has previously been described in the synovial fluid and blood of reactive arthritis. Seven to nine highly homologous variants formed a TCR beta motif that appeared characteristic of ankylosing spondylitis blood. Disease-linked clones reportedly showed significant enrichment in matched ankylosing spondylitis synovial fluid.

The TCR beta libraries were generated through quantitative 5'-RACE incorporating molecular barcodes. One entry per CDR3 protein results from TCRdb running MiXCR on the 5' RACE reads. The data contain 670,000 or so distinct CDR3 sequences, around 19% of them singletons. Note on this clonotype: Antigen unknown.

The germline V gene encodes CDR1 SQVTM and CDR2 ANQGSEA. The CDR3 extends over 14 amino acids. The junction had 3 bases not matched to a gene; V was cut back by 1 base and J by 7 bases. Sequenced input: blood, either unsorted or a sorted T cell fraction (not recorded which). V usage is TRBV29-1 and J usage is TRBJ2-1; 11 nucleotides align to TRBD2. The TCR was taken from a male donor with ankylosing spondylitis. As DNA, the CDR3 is TGCAGCGTTGAAGGGCTAGCGGGGGGAAATGAGCAGTTCTTC. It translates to CSVEGLAGGNEQFF.